The sample holds a few counts of the clone carrying this TCR beta chain. Antigen: not known. The data stem from a study of cytomegalovirus exposure and HLA in healthy donors. In the PCR, 60 Vbeta and 13 Jbeta primers were used. Assay used: immunoSEQ multiplex PCR; TCRdb lists only in-frame clones, some missing. Counted here are some 160,000 clones, approximately 9% occurring once; the ten biggest clones make up about 2%. Study-wide results and caveats: It was approximately 160 TCR beta chains that were listed as cytomegalovirus-associated. Earlier analysis looked at TCR beta V segments, and most were productive about 87% or about 30% of the time. Being indistinguishable, some V segments were excluded, TRBV6-2 and TRBV6-3 among them.

Germline V gene lookup returns CDR1 SGHTA and CDR2 FQGNSA. The CDR3 is made up of 15 amino acids. Trimming removed 0 bases from V and 3 bases from J, with 11 bases in between. The sequencing input was PBMCs. The origin of this receptor is a male donor in good health and CMV-seronegative. This chain links TRBV7-2 with TRBJ1-1; D ambiguous. The CDR3 here is CASSLAGYGYTEAFF. DNA of the CDR3: TGTGCCAGCAGCTTAGCCGGGTACGGATACACTGAAGCTTTCTTT.